This TCR beta chain came from a study of T cells in Graves' hyperthyroidism and ophthalmopathy. This clonotype was recorded many times. TCR beta CDR3 sequences were amplified from RNA transcripts. TCR CDR3 regions were first amplified by RT-PCR with HTBI primers. Each CDR3 protein is one row after TCRdb ran MiXCR on the multiplex PCR reads. The sample shows over 500,000 distinct CDR3 sequences, around 13% of them seen only once. Newly diagnosed hyperthyroidism patients aged 18 to 65 years had disease lasting under 2 months. Trimming removed 4 bases from V and 0 bases from J, with 10 bases in between. This CDR3 region has 15 residues. CDR1 is MGHRA, CDR2 YSYEKL, per germline.

This rearrangement joins TRBV4-1 to TRBJ1-3, with a weak D call TRBD1 (6 bases). Source material: blood. The clonotype comes from a woman between 40 and 55 years old with Graves' hyperthyroidism. This CDR3 is CASSPWTASGNTIYF. CDR3 bases: TGCGCCAGCAGCCCTTGGACAGCCTCTGGAAACACCATATATTTT.